This passage covers 4 T cell receptor beta chains from one sample sequenced in a study of cytomegalovirus exposure and HLA in healthy donors. Researchers ran the PCR with 60 Vbeta and 13 Jbeta primers. Sequencing used immunoSEQ multiplex PCR; TCRdb keeps in-frame clones, though not all of them. The table lists more than 150,000 clones, just over 75% of them singletons. Sequencing used PBMCs. The receptors derive from a man younger than 35 in good health and CMV-seronegative.

This clone is a singleton in its sample. This chain links TRBV18 with TRBJ2-2, with D possibly being TRBD2 (6 bases). The germline gives CDR1 KGHSH, CDR2 LQKENI. The CDR3 totals 17 residues. V was shortened by 2 bases and J by 6 bases, with 19 bases between the two germline ends. The CDR3 sequence is CASSPTTNSGLPGELFF. The CDR3, as DNA: TGTGCCAGCTCACCAACTACTAATAGCGGACTACCCGGGGAGCTGTTTTTT.

This sequence joins TRBV27 and TRBJ2-5; 7 bases are a match to TRBD2. V was clipped by 4 bases and J by 4 bases; unmatched bases: 6. There are 14 residues in the CDR3. The germline CDR1 and CDR2 sequences are MNHEY and SMNVEV (reference sequence). The CDR3 nucleotides read TGTGCCAGCAGTTCCCGACTAGCAAGAGAGACCCAGTACTTC. Amino acid sequence: CASSSRLARETQYF.

V is TRBV11-3 and J is TRBJ1-1; 9 bases are a match to TRBD1. The V and J ends lost 3 bases and 10 bases, in that order; junction bases with no gene match: 6. The CDR3 length is 13 residues. Looked up from germline, CDR1 is SGHNT and CDR2 is YENEEA. CDR3 amino acids: CASSLEQGASAFF. DNA for the CDR3: TGTGCCAGCAGCTTGGAACAGGGGGCGTCAGCTTTCTTT.

This clone was seen more than once but under ten times. The chain combines TRBV19 with TRBJ2-7; 11 nucleotides align to TRBD1. The CDR3 has 15 amino acids. V dropped 4 bases and J dropped 3; count of bases not matched to a gene: 5. Per the germline V gene, CDR1 is LNHDA and CDR2 is SQIVND (reference sequence). CDR3 amino acids: CASSKRGQGVYEQYF. CDR3 in DNA: TGTGCCAGTAGTAAACGGGGACAGGGGGTCTACGAGCAGTACTTC.